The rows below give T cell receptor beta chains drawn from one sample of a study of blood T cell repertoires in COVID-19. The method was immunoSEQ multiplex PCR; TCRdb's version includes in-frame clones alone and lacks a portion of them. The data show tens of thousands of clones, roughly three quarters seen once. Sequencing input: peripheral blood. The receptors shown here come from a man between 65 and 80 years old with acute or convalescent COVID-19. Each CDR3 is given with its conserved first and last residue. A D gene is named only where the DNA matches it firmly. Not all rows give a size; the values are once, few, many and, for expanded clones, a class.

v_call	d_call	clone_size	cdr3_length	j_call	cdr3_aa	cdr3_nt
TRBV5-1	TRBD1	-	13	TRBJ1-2	CASSFDRDYGYTF	TGCGCCAGCAGCTTCGACAGGGACTATGGCTACACCTTC
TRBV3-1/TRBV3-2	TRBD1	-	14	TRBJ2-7	CASSQRQGAYEQYF	TGTGCCAGCAGCCAGAGACAGGGGGCCTACGAGCAGTACTTC
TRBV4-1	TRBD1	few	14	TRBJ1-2	CASSPERTGDGYTF	TGCGCCAGCAGCCCAGAGCGAACAGGGGACGGCTACACCTTC
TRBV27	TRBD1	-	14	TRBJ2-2	CASSHDRGDGELFF	TGTGCCAGCAGTCACGACAGGGGGGACGGGGAGCTGTTTTTT
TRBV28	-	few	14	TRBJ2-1	CASSFLTRDNEQFF	TGTGCCAGCAGTTTCCTGACTCGAGACAATGAGCAGTTCTTC
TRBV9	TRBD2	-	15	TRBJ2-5	CASSPSGGAAETQYF	TGTGCCAGCAGCCCAAGCGGGGGGGCCGCGGAGACCCAGTACTTC
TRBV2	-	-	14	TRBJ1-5	CASSEGTANQPQHF	TGTGCCAGCAGTGAAGGGACAGCCAATCAGCCCCAGCATTTT
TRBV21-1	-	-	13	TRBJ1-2	CASSNRRVSGYTF	TGTGCCAGCAGCAACAGACGGGTCTCCGGCTACACCTTC
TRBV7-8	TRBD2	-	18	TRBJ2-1	CASSLKGGSGLAVGGQFF	TGTGCCAGCAGCTTAAAGGGAGGATCGGGACTAGCGGTAGGGGGGCAGTTCTTC
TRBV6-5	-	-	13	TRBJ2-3	CASSYGRGDTQYF	TGTGCCAGCAGTTACGGTAGGGGGGATACGCAGTATTTT
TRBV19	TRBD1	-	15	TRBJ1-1	CASSILGQGTNEAFF	TGTGCCAGTAGTATCTTGGGACAGGGGACGAATGAAGCTTTCTTT
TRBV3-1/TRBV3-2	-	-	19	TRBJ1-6	CASSQDPAKVGLRRSPLHF	TGTGCCAGCAGCCAAGATCCAGCGAAAGTAGGACTCCGAAGGTCACCCCTCCACTTT
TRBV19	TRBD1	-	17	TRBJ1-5	CASSIGDSGTVNQPQHF	TGTGCCAGTAGTATTGGGGATTCAGGGACAGTCAATCAGCCCCAGCATTTT
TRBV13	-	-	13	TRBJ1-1	CASSQGLNTEAFF	TGTGCCAGCAGCCAGGGGTTGAACACTGAAGCTTTCTTT
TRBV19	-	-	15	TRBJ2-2	CASHREKESTGELFF	TGTGCCTCGCACAGGGAAAAAGAAAGCACCGGGGAGCTGTTTTTT
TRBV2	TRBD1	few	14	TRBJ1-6	CASRRDRNNSPLHF	TGTGCCAGCAGGCGGGACAGAAATAATTCACCCCTCCACTTT
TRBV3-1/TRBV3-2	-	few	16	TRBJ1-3	CASSQETESSGNTIYF	TGTGCCAGCAGCCAAGAGACAGAGAGCTCTGGAAACACCATATATTTT
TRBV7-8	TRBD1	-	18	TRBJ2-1	CASSLGRGQESSYNEQFF	TGTGCCAGCAGCTTAGGCCGGGGACAGGAGAGCTCCTACAATGAGCAGTTCTTC
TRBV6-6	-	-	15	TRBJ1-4	CASSYRQATNEKLFF	TGTGCCAGCAGTTATCGGCAGGCAACTAATGAAAAACTGTTTTTT
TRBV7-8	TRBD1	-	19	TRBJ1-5	CASSTPIWDRGLFYQPQHF	TGTGCCAGCAGTACCCCAATCTGGGACAGGGGGCTATTTTATCAGCCCCAGCATTTT
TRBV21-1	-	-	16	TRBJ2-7	CAIPGTDRTCSYEQYF	TGTGCCATCCCCGGGACAGATCGTACTTGCTCCTACGAGCAGTACTTC
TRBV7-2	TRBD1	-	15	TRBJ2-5	CASSPWDSLQETQYF	TGTGCCAGCAGCCCTTGGGACAGCTTACAAGAGACCCAGTACTTC
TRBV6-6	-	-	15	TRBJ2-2	CASSYGAGHTGELFF	TGTGCCAGCAGTTACGGGGCAGGGCATACCGGGGAGCTGTTTTTT
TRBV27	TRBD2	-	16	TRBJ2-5	CASSLIGGGAGETQYF	TGTGCCAGCAGTTTAATTGGCGGGGGGGCCGGGGAGACCCAGTACTTC
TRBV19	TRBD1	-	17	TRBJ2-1	CASSTLQGAIPTHEQFF	TGTGCCAGTAGTACCCTACAGGGGGCGATACCTACACATGAGCAGTTCTTC
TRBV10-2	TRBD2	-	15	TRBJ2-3	CASRGLAVSTDTQYF	TGCGCCAGCAGGGGACTAGCCGTTAGCACAGATACGCAGTATTTT
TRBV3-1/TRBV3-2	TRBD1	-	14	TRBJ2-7	CASSQRDRAYEQYF	TGTGCCAGCAGCCAAAGGGACAGGGCCTACGAGCAGTACTTC
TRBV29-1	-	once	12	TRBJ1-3	CSVRLVGGTIYF	TGCAGCGTTCGCCTCGTGGGGGGAACCATATATTTT
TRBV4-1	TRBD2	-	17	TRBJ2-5	CASSQDQRGSRQETQYF	TGCGCCAGCAGCCAAGATCAGCGGGGTAGTCGGCAAGAGACCCAGTACTTC
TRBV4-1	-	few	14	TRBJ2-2	CASRPAANTGELFF	TGCGCCAGCAGGCCAGCGGCGAACACCGGGGAGCTGTTTTTT
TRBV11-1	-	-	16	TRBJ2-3	CASSLGLRAVKDTQYF	TGTGCCAGCAGCTTAGGATTGCGGGCCGTTAAAGATACGCAGTATTTT
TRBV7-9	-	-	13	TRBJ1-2	CASSFDRNYGYTF	TGTGCCAGCAGCTTCGACAGAAACTATGGCTACACCTTC
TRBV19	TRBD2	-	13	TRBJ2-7	CASSMAGGYEQYF	TGTGCCAGTAGTATGGCGGGGGGGTACGAGCAGTACTTC
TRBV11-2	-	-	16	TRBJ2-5	CASSPQVGRTQETQYF	TGTGCCAGCAGCCCCCAGGTTGGACGGACACAAGAGACCCAGTACTTC
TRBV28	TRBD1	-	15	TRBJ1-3	CASSRRGLKGNTIYF	TGTGCCAGCAGTCGCAGGGGGCTAAAAGGAAACACCATATATTTT
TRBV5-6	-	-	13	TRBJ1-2	CATMGGRSYGYTF	TGTGCCACCATGGGGGGACGGTCATATGGCTACACCTTC
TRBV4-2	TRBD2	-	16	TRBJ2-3	CASSQAAGGYTDTQYF	TGTGCCAGCAGCCAAGCAGCGGGGGGGTATACAGATACGCAGTATTTT
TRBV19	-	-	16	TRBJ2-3	CASSIVGGASTDTQYF	TGTGCCAGTAGTATAGTCGGCGGGGCTAGCACAGATACGCAGTATTTT
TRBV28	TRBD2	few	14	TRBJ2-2	CASRFSGGAGELFF	TGTGCCAGCAGATTTAGCGGGGGGGCCGGGGAGCTGTTTTTT
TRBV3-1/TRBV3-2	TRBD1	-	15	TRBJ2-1	CASSQGRTGSNEQFF	TGTGCCAGCAGCCAAGGCCGGACAGGGAGCAATGAGCAGTTCTTC
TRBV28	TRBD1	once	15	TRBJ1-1	CASSELRGLGTEAFF	TGTGCCAGCAGTGAACTCAGGGGGCTAGGCACTGAAGCTTTCTTT
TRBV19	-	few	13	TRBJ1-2	CASSIGGNSGYTF	TGTGCCAGTAGTATCGGGGGGAACTCTGGCTACACCTTC
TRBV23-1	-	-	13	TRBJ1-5	CASRQATGQPQHF	TGCGCCAGCAGACAAGCAACCGGTCAGCCCCAGCATTTT
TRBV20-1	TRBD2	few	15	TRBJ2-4	CSASRTSGARDIQYF	TGCAGTGCTAGTCGGACTAGCGGGGCGAGGGACATTCAGTACTTC
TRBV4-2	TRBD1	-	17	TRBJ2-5	CASSQNLGQGSLETQYF	TGTGCCAGCAGCCAAAACCTGGGACAGGGGAGTTTGGAGACCCAGTACTTC
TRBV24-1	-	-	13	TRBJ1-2	CATSDPGQGGYTF	TGTGCCACCAGTGACCCCGGGCAGGGTGGCTACACCTTC
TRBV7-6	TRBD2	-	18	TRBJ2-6	CASSLRGVFLSGANVLTF	TGTGCCAGCTCTCTCCGGGGGGTATTTCTCTCTGGGGCCAACGTCCTGACTTTC
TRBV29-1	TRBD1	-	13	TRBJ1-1	CSFRGRGNTEAFF	TGCAGCTTCAGGGGGCGGGGGAACACTGAAGCTTTCTTT
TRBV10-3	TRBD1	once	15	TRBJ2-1	CAISAGTGLRNEQFF	TGTGCCATCAGCGCCGGGACAGGGTTGAGGAATGAGCAGTTCTTC
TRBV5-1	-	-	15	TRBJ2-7	CASSLGGLGSYEQYF	TGCGCCAGCAGCTTGGGCGGTCTCGGGTCCTACGAGCAGTACTTC
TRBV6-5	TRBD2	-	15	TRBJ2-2	CASRGTSANTGELFF	TGTGCCAGCAGGGGGACTAGCGCGAACACCGGGGAGCTGTTTTTT
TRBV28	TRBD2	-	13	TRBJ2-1	CASSNQPLAGEFF	TGTGCCAGCAGTAACCAACCGCTAGCGGGGGAGTTCTTC
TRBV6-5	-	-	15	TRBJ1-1	CASRHSTLLNTEAFF	TGTGCCAGCAGACACTCGACACTCCTGAACACTGAAGCTTTCTTT
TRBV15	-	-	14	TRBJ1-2	CATSRGRGGDGYTF	TGTGCCACCAGCAGAGGCCGCGGGGGGGATGGCTACACCTTC
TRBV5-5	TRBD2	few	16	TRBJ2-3	CASSVPGTSATDTQYF	TGTGCCAGCAGCGTGCCCGGGACTAGCGCAACAGATACGCAGTATTTT